This T cell receptor beta chain was sequenced during a study of identifying expanded T cells in peripheral blood (dated by TCRdb to about 2019). About the study as a whole: Four technical replicates, made by sequencing separate aliquots from the same pool of genomic DNA, were compared pairwise.

The immunoSEQ Assay, which uses bias-controlled multiplex PCR amplification of genomic DNA, was used to profile TCRbeta CDR3 regions. Per the source publication's procedure: To quantify the absolute abundance of each unique TCRbeta CDR3 region, the sequences were collapsed and filtered. Differential abundance was tested with a binomial (Fisher-equivalent) model and with a beta-binomial model adding time-dependent variance fitted from healthy donors. Clones with fewer than 5 combined templates were removed, and differential abundance was called for clones with a Benjamini-Hochberg FDR below 0.01. The form v = (b*log(k)+a)^2 was used to model beta-binomial variance as a function of total template count across the two samples. The source is immuneACCESS, and TCRdb retained only in-frame sequences with V and J called. Part of the clones is not carried over; for the studies checked, unresolved V genes explain less than half of this, and the remainder is unexplained. The DNA gave D and trimming, while V, J and clone size come from that table. This sample holds just under 65,000 clones; roughly 86% were observed only once. The top ten clones comprise roughly 4.8% of the sample.

No immune events such as infections were documented for the healthy donors during the collection period. To calibrate time-dependent variance in a beta-binomial model of T-cell clone differential abundance, blood repertoires from healthy donors were used as a training cohort. The training cohort comprised approximately ten healthy donors, 3 female and 7 male. On average the donors were 43 years old, and their ages spanned roughly 29 to 70 years. Whole blood, obtained from a commercial supplier, was collected from each healthy donor at three time points spaced roughly 14 days apart. For immunosequencing, genomic DNA was extracted from whole blood that had not been sorted. In the case of this clone: Its antigen has not been determined. The sample holds no much larger clone one base away, and base qualities are not on file.

Points the paper makes about the study in general: Both the number of clones called differentially abundant and the false-positive rate were significantly reduced by the beta-binomial model across all healthy-donor time intervals. In all healthy donors, the variance in clone template counts between samples taken around 14 days apart rose significantly as total template count increased. The binomial model flagged 0.9 to 1.5 differentially abundant clones between technical replicates, compared with about 16.4 over about two weeks and 19 over around 4 weeks. It was expected by the authors that biological variance in healthy repertoires might increase further over much longer intervals, such as months to years.

The CDR3 sequence holds 15 residues, the cysteine and phenylalanine included. Left in the record is the CDR3 DNA by itself, 45 bases read in frame from the first base. CDR1 is given as SNHLY and CDR2 as FYNNEI, both from the germline V gene. Compared with germline, V lacks 6 bases and J lacks 4 bases; bases without a gene match: 10. The source of this sequence is a person aged 18-70 years in good health. Sample: blood. The chain employs TRBV2 and TRBJ2-5; TRBD1 matches 8 bases in the middle. CDR3 reads: CASRSGQGAPETQYF. The sequenced DNA: TGTGCCAGCAGATCCGGCCAGGGGGCGCCAGAGACCCAGTACTTC.